The T cell receptor beta chain described here comes from a study of blood T cell repertoires in COVID-19. TCRdb's table, derived via immunoSEQ multiplex PCR, lists solely in-frame clones and lacks some. The data hold around 100,000 clones, with less than 95% observed a single time. Germline CDR1 and CDR2: SGHVS and FQNEAQ. This CDR3 comprises 15 residues. V lost 1 base and J lost 7; bases outside the gene matches: 6. The source of this sequence is a man aged 45 to 65 with acute or convalescent COVID-19. Specimen: peripheral blood. V and J are TRBV7-8 and TRBJ1-5; TRBD1 matches 8 bases. For the CDR3, the DNA is TGTGCCAGCAGCTTAGTTCAGGGGGCTGCCCAGCCCCAGCATTTT. It encodes CASSLVQGAAQPQHF.